This TCR beta chain was sequenced during a study of blood T cell repertoires in COVID-19. Germline values: CDR1 LNHNV, CDR2 YYDKDF (reference sequence). The trim removed 8 bases at V and 0 bases at J, leaving 5 bases unmatched. This CDR3 comprises 14 residues. Measured with immunoSEQ multiplex PCR; TCRdb has only the in-frame clones, and not every one. Of about 160,000 clones listed, around 85% were seen once; the top ten hold roughly 3%. Sequencing input: peripheral blood. The origin of this receptor is a man in his 70s with acute or convalescent COVID-19. The chain couples TRBV15 to TRBJ2-3; 7 positions agree with TRBD1. CDR3 amino acids: CATRGTASTDTQYF. In nucleotides, the CDR3 is TGTGCCACCCGAGGGACAGCTAGCACAGATACGCAGTATTTT.